This T cell receptor beta chain was recorded in a study of identical twins (dated by TCRdb to 2016 to 2017). Notes on the research overall: To test whether fetal clonotypes persist, the study used deep sequencing on TCR alpha and beta repertoires from monozygotic twins, unrelated adults of various ages, and cord blood. To rule out contamination, the twin experiments were replicated at different times with different library preparation protocols.

The germline V gene supplies CDR1 MDHEN and CDR2 SYDVKM. Trimming removed 6 bases from V and 1 base from J; the gene matches leave 6 bases unexplained. From cysteine to phenylalanine, the CDR3 is 17 amino acids long. The sequence is cut down to CDR3 DNA, 51 bases in frame from base 1. Library construction relied on 5' RACE. TCRdb shows the sequencer as Illumina HiSeq 2000. A universal primer binding site was introduced by template switching, and a unique molecular identifier was present in the final cDNA, enabling accurate counting of TCR cDNA molecules. Specific primers in the conserved constant-segment region were used to synthesize first-strand cDNA for TCR alpha and beta chains. To control for contamination, every cDNA library was double barcoded, receiving both a SMART-Mk sample barcode and Illumina barcodes. TruSeq adapter sequences and Illumina sample barcodes were added in two successive PCR steps. TCR alpha and beta cDNA libraries were sequenced on the Illumina HiSeq platform with custom primers. Processing in the source paper ran as follows. MiGEC processed the raw reads to extract unique molecular identifiers, while MiXCR was used to determine the CDR3 positions. For each individual, recombination models were inferred using an EM algorithm with the repgenHMM and IGoR tools. Shared clonotypes were analyzed with the tcR package in R, and sharing was normalized by the product of cloneset sizes. Out-of-frame nonproductive sequences were analyzed to study raw recombination free of thymic and clonal selection effects. TCRdb redid the processing of the public reads, applying fastp at Q25 and MiXCR, and retained in-frame beta chains. Each CDR3 protein gets just one entry, which takes the most common genes and DNA from the rows behind it. These V and J calls are TCRdb output, not the study's own analysis. This sample has roughly 710,000 distinct CDR3 sequences in its table, and around 6% of those were observed once. 1.5% to 2% of the sample goes to the ten largest clones.

This clonotype has just a few counts. There is no known antigen for this receptor. No base quality values were provided; no much bigger clone lies one nucleotide off. Every donor was a healthy Caucasian. The study also sequenced three unrelated non-twin adults: a male aged 18 to 30, a male aged 50 to 59 and a female aged 50 to 59. Miltenyi CD45RO+ enrichment and human naive T-cell isolation kits were used to isolate memory (CD45RO+) and naive T cells from PBMC. Results the study describes overall, beyond this receptor: Excess twin sharing in beta out-of-frame sequences was weaker because fewer shared sequences lowered the signal-to-noise ratio. Invariant T cells such as MAIT and iNKT could partly confound zero-insertion analyses, though diverse VJ usage argued against this for most clonotypes. In monozygotic twins, recombination models systematically underestimated out-of-frame TCR alpha sharing, but the models matched the sharing seen between unrelated individuals. Out-of-frame TCR alpha sequences shared between twins showed an excess of low generation-probability sequences compared with coincidental sharing between unrelated individuals. Because the same donors could not be followed over many years, the conclusions depended on cross-sectional statistical analysis. Fewer insertions were carried by abundant cord blood beta clonotypes, a similar but weaker trend appeared in young adult naive repertoires, and no such trend appeared in memory repertoires.

The rearranged chain carries TRBV28 and TRBJ2-2; TRBD2 lines up with 12 middle nucleotides. The specimen was naive T cells sorted from blood. Sample cell subset or site, as interpreted from the label and publication: cells isolated with a human naive T-cell isolation kit. The TCR was taken from a man between 18 and 35 years old in good health. Read as DNA, the sequence is TGTGCCAGCAGCTCCACTAGCGGGAGGATGAACACCGGGGAGCTGTTTTTT. This encodes CASSSTSGRMNTGELFF.